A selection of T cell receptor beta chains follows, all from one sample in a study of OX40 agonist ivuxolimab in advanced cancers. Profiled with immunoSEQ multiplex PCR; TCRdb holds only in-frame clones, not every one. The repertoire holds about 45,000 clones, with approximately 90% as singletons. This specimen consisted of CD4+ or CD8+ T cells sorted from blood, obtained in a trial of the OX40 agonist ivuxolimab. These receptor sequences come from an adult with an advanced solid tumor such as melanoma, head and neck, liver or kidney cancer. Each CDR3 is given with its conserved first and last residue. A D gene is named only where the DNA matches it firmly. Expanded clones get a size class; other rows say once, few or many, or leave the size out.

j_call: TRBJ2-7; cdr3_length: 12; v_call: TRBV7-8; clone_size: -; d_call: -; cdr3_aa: CASSLRPHEQYF; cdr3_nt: TGTGCCAGCAGCTTAAGACCCCACGAGCAGTACTTC
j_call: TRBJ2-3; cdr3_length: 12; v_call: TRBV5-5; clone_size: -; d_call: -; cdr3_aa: CASSPAGDTQYF; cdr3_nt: TGTGCCAGCAGCCCCGCAGGAGATACGCAGTATTTT
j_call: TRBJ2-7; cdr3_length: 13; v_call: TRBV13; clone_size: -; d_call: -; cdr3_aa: CASSFNPSYEQYF; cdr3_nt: TGTGCCAGCAGCTTCAACCCCTCCTACGAGCAGTACTTC
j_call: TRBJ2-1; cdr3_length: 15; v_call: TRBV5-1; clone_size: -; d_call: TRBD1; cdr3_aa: CASSIYRDRVNEQFF; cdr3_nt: TGCGCCAGCAGCATCTACCGGGACAGGGTAAATGAGCAGTTCTTC
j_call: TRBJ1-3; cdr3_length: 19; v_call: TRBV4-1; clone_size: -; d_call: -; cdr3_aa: CASSQEPWGGRPLRNTIYF; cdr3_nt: TGCGCCAGCAGCCAAGAGCCCTGGGGGGGGAGACCACTTCGAAACACCATATATTTT
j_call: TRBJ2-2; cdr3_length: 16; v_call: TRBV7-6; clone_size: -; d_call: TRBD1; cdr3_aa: CASEDSDRVHTGELFF; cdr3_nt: TGTGCCAGCGAAGATTCAGACAGGGTCCACACCGGGGAGCTGTTTTTT
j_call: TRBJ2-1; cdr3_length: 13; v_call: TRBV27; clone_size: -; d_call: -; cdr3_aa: CASSPLPGNEQFF; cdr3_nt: TGTGCCAGCAGTCCTCTCCCTGGCAATGAGCAGTTCTTC
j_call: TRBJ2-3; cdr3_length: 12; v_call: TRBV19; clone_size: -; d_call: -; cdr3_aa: CASMGGTDTQYF; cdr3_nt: TGTGCCAGTATGGGTGGCACAGATACGCAGTATTTT
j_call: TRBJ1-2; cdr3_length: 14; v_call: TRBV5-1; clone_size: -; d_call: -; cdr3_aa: CASSLEAVNYGYTF; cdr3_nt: TGCGCCAGCAGCTTGGAGGCGGTTAACTATGGCTACACCTTC
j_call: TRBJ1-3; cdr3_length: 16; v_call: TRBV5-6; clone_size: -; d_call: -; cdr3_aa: CASSLGRRIAGNTIYF; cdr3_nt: TGTGCCAGCAGCTTGGGTCGGAGGATTGCTGGAAACACCATATATTTT
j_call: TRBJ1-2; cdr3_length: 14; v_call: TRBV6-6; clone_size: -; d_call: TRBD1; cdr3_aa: CASSPGQENYGYTF; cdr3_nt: TGTGCCAGCAGCCCCGGACAGGAGAACTATGGCTACACCTTC
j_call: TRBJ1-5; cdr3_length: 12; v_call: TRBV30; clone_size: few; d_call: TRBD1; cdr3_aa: CAWSIDDRAQHF; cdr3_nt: TGTGCCTGGAGTATCGATGACAGGGCCCAGCATTTT
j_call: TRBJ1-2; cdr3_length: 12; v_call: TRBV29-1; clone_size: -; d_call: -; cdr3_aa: CSVKEGGYGYTF; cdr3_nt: TGCAGCGTCAAAGAGGGGGGCTATGGCTACACCTTC
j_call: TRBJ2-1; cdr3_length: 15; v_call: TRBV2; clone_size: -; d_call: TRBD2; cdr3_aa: CASSEFQRGDLEQFF; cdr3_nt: TGTGCCAGCAGTGAATTTCAGCGGGGGGACTTGGAGCAGTTCTTC
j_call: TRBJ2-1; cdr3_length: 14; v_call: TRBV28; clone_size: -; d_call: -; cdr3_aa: CASGGRSSYNEQFF; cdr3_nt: TGTGCCTCTGGTGGGCGGAGCTCCTACAATGAGCAGTTCTTC
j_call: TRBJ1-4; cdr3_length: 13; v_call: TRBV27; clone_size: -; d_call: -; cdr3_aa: CASSLGAAEKLFF; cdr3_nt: TGTGCCAGCAGTTTAGGGGCCGCCGAAAAACTGTTTTTT
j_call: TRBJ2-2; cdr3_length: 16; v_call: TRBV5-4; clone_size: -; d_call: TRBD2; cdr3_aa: CASSLFGGGNTGELFF; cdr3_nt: TGTGCCAGCAGCTTGTTCGGCGGGGGGAACACCGGGGAGCTGTTTTTT
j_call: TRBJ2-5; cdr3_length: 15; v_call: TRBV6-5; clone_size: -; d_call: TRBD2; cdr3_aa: CASKRTGGPGETQYF; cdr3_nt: TGTGCCAGCAAACGCACGGGAGGGCCCGGAGAGACCCAGTACTTC
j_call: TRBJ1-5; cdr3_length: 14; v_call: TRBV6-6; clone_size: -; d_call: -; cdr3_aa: CASSSTGNNQPQHF; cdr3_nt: TGTGCCAGCAGCTCCACAGGGAACAATCAGCCCCAGCATTTT
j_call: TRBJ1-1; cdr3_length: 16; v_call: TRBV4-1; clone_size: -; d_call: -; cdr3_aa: CASSTPQGGRNTEAFF; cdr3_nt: TGCGCCAGCAGCACCCCCCAAGGGGGAAGGAACACTGAAGCTTTCTTT
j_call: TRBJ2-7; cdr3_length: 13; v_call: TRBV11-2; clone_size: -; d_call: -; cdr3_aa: CASSLEPSYEQYF; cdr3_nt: TGTGCCAGCAGCTTAGAGCCTTCCTACGAGCAGTACTTC
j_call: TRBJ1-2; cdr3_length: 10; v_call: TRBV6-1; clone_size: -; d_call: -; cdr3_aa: CASRGLGYTF; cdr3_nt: TGTGCCAGCAGAGGTTTAGGCTACACCTTC
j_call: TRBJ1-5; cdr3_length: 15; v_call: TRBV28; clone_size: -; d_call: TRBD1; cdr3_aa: CASSFLTGLNQPQHF; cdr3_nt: TGTGCCAGCAGTTTTTTGACAGGGTTAAATCAGCCCCAGCATTTT
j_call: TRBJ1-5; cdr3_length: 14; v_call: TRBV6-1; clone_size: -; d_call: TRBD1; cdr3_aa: CASDRDLGDQPQHF; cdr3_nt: TGTGCCAGCGACAGGGATCTTGGGGATCAGCCCCAGCATTTT
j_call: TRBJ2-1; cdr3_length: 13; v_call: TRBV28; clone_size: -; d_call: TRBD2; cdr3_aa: CASGWLAGNEQFF; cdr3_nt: TGTGCCAGCGGTTGGCTAGCGGGGAATGAGCAGTTCTTC
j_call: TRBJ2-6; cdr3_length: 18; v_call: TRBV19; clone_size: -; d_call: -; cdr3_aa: CASSTNRLSGAGANVLTF; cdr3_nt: TGTGCCAGTAGTACCAACCGACTCTCTGGAGCTGGGGCCAACGTCCTGACTTTC
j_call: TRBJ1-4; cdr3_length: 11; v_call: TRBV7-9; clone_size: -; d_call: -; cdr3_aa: CASSRSEKLFF; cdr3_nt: TGTGCCAGCAGCCGATCCGAAAAACTGTTTTTT
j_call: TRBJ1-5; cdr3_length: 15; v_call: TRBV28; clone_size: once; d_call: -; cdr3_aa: CASTLGGTSNQPQHF; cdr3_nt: TGTGCCAGCACCCTGGGCGGTACTAGCAATCAGCCCCAGCATTTT
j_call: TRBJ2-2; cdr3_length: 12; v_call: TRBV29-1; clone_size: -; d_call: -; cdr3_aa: CSVLGLHRGAVF; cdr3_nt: TGCAGCGTCTTGGGACTCCACCGGGGAGCTGTTTTT
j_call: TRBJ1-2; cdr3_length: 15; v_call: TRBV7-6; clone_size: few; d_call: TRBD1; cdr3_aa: CASSLGRQGNYGYTF; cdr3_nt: TGTGCCAGCAGCTTAGGTAGACAGGGCAATTATGGCTACACCTTC
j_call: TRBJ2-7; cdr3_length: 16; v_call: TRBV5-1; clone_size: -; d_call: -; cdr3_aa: CASSLAPGAIDYEQYF; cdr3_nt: TGCGCCAGCAGCTTGGCCCCGGGGGCCATAGACTACGAGCAGTACTTC
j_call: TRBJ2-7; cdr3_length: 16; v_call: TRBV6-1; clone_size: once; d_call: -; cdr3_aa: CASSDLSGAPHREQYF; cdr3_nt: TGTGCCAGCAGTGATTTATCGGGAGCGCCCCACCGCGAGCAGTACTTC
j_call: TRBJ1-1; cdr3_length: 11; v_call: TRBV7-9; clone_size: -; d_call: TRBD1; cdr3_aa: CASRLQGEAFF; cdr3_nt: TGTGCCAGCAGATTACAGGGGGAAGCTTTCTTT
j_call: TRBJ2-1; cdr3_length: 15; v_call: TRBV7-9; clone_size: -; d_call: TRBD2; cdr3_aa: CASSKKTSGANEQFF; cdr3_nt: TGTGCCAGCAGCAAGAAGACTAGCGGGGCAAATGAGCAGTTCTTC
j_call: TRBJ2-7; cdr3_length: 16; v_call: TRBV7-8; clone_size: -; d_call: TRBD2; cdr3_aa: CASSGSAGLALYEQYF; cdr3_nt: TGTGCCAGCAGCGGTAGTGCGGGACTAGCGCTCTACGAGCAGTACTTC
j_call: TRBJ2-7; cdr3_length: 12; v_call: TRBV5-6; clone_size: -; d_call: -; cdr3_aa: CASSFTSYEQYF; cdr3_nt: TGTGCCAGCAGCTTTACAAGCTACGAGCAGTACTTC
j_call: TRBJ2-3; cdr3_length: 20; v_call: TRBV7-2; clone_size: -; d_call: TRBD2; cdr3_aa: CASSLAHRTSGAPGADTQYF; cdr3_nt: TGTGCCAGCAGCTTAGCCCACAGGACTAGCGGAGCACCAGGGGCAGATACGCAGTATTTT
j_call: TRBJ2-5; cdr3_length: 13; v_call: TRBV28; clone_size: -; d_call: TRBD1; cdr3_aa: CASSLSTGSTQYF; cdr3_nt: TGTGCCAGCAGTTTATCGACAGGGAGTACCCAGTACTTC
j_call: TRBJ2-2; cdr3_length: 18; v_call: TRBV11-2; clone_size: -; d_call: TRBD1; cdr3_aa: CASSEGAGVLGNTGELFF; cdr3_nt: TGTGCCAGCAGCGAGGGGGCAGGGGTGTTAGGAAACACCGGGGAGCTGTTTTTT
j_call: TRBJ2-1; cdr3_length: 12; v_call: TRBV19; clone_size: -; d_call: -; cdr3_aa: CASSIVPSEQFF; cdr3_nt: TGTGCCAGTAGTATAGTACCCAGCGAGCAGTTCTTC
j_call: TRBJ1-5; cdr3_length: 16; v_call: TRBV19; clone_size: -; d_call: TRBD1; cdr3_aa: CASSIDLGQGHQPQHF; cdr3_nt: TGTGCCAGTAGTATAGATCTGGGACAGGGACATCAGCCCCAGCATTTT
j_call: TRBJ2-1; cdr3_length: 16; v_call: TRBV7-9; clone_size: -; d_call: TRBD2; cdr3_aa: CASRAIGTSEVDEQFF; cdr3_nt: TGTGCCAGCAGAGCCATCGGGACTAGCGAGGTCGATGAGCAGTTCTTC
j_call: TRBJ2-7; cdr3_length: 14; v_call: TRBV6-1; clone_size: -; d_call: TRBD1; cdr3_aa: CASSSTGGGYEQYF; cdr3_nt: TGTGCCAGCAGTTCGACAGGGGGCGGCTACGAGCAGTACTTC
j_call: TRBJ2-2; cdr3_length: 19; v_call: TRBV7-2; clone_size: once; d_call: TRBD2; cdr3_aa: CASSLPGLVGFSDTGELFF; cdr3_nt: TGTGCCAGCAGCTTGCCGGGACTAGTAGGGTTTAGCGACACCGGGGAGCTGTTTTTT
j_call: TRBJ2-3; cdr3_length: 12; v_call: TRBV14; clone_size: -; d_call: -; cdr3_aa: CASSQESYTQYF; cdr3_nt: TGTGCCAGCAGCCAAGAAAGTTATACGCAGTATTTT
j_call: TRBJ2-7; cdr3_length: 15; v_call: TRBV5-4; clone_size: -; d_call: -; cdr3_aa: CASSLGVLSSYEQYF; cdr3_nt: TGTGCCAGCAGCTTGGGCGTCCTAAGTTCCTACGAGCAGTACTTC
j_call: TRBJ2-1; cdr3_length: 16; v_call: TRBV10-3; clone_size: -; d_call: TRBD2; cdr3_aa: CAISGETSGGYNEQFF; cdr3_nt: TGTGCCATCAGTGGGGAGACTAGCGGGGGTTACAATGAGCAGTTCTTC
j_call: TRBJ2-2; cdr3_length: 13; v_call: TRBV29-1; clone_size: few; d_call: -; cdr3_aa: CSVGNANTGELFF; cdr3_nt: TGCAGCGTTGGCAACGCGAACACCGGGGAGCTGTTTTTT
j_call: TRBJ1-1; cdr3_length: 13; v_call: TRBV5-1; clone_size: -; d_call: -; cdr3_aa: CASSPGQNTEAFF; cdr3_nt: TGCGCCAGCAGCCCGGGACAGAACACTGAAGCTTTCTTT
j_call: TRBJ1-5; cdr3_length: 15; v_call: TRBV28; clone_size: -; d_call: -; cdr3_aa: CASSLGIPVNQPQHF; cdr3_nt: TGTGCCAGCAGTTTGGGCATCCCCGTCAATCAGCCCCAGCATTTT
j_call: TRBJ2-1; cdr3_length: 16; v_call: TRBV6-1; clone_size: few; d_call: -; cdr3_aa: CASSVLEASSYNEQFF; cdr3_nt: TGTGCCAGCAGTGTCCTCGAGGCGAGCTCCTACAATGAGCAGTTCTTC
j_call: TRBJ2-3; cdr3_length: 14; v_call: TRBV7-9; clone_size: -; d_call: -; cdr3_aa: CASIRAVETDTQYF; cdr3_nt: TGTGCCAGCATCCGAGCGGTTGAGACAGATACGCAGTATTTT
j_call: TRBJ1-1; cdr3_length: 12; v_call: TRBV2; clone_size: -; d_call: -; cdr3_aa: CASSIGGTEAFF; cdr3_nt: TGTGCCAGCAGTATAGGGGGAACTGAAGCTTTCTTT
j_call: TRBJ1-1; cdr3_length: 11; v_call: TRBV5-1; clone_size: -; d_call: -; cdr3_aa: CASSFGTEAFF; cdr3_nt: TGCGCCAGCAGCTTCGGCACTGAAGCTTTCTTT
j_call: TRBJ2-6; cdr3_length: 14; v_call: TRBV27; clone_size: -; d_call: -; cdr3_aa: CASSPSSGANVLTF; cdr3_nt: TGTGCCAGCAGCCCTAGCTCTGGGGCCAACGTCCTGACTTTC
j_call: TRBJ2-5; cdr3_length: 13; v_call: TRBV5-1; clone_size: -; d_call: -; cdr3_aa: CASSFLGVETQYF; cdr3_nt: TGCGCCAGCAGCTTTTTGGGGGTAGAGACCCAGTACTTC
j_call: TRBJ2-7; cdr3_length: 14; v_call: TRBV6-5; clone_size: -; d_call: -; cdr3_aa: CASSYQAQAYEQYF; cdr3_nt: TGTGCCAGCAGTTACCAAGCGCAAGCCTACGAGCAGTACTTC
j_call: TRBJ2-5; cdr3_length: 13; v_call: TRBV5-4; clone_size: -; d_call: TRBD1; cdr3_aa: CASFRDSQETQYF; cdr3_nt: TGTGCCAGTTTCCGGGACAGCCAAGAGACCCAGTACTTC
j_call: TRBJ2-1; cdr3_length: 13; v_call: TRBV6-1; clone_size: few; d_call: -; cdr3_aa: CASSIIGAPEQFF; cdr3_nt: TGTGCCAGCAGTATAATAGGGGCTCCTGAGCAGTTCTTC
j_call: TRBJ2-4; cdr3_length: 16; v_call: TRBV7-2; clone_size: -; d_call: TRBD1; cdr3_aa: CASSPHDRGYKNIQYF; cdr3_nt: TGTGCCAGCAGCCCGCATGACAGGGGATATAAAAACATTCAGTACTTC